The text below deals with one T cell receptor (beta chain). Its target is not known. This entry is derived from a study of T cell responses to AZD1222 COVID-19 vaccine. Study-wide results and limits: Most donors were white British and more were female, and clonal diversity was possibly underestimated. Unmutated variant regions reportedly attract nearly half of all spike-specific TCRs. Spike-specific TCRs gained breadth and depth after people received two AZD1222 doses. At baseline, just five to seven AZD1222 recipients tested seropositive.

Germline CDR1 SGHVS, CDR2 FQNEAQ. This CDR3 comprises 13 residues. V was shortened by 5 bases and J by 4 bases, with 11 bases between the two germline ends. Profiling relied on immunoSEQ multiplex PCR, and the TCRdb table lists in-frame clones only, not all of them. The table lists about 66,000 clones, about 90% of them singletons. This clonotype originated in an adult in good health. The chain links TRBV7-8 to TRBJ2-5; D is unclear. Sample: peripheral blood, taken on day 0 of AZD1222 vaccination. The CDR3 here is CASSMTWPETQYF. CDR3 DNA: TGTGCCAGCAGCATGACATGGCCAGAGACCCAGTACTTC.